This T cell receptor beta chain was captured in a study of cytomegalovirus exposure and HLA in healthy donors. Findings of the study overall: According to the study, around 150 TCR beta chains were cytomegalovirus-associated. Specificity of a few CMV-associated chains for CMV antigens was verified in vitro. Among TCR sequences, most were rare, though some public TCRs appeared in many donors.

In the PCR, 60 Vbeta and 13 Jbeta primers were used. This table comes from immunoSEQ multiplex PCR, and its TCRdb copy is limited to in-frame clones, with some not included. The table lists under 150,000 clones, roughly 80% of them singletons, with approximately 1.1% in the top ten. The CDR3 runs to 15 residues. Per the germline V gene, CDR1 is SGHTA and CDR2 is FQGNSA. Germline trimming cut 4 bases from V and 6 bases from J; bases unmatched to any gene: 6. This clone was seen only once. Its target is not known. The V gene is TRBV7-2, the J gene TRBJ1-5; the match to TRBD1 covers 10 bases. The sequence was obtained from a boy aged 5 to 17 in good health and CMV-seronegative. Material for sequencing was PBMCs. The CDR3 spells CASSSRTGGVQPQHF. CDR3 DNA sequence: TGTGCCAGCAGCTCCCGGACAGGGGGAGTTCAGCCCCAGCATTTT.